This TCR beta chain was obtained from a study of CD8 T cells in Susac syndrome. Study in general: Of the sequenced Susac syndrome patients, roughly six had active disease and eight were in remission. The Susac syndrome patients were therapy-naive, on corticosteroids, or on intravenous immunoglobulin alone at blood draw.

Random hexamers were used to reverse transcribe about 0.45 to 1 ug of RNA. MiXCR was run by TCRdb on the immunoSEQ multiplex PCR reads, yielding one entry per CDR3 protein. The repertoire consists of 150,000 to 200,000 distinct CDR3 sequences, with approximately 95% occurring once and the leading ten covering less than 0.2%. The germline V and J ends were trimmed by 5 bases and 1 base, with 8 bases remaining between them. Looked up from germline, CDR1 is SGHTA and CDR2 is FQGNSA. The CDR3 totals 13 residues. The source of this sequence is a human donor with Susac syndrome. The gene calls are TRBV7-2 and TRBJ1-1; D uncertain. Input material: CD8+ T cells from PBMCs. The CDR3 DNA follows: TGTGCCAGCAGCGCCTACAAGAACACTGAAGCTTTCTTT. Translation gives CASSAYKNTEAFF.